This T cell receptor beta chain was sequenced in a study of blood T cell repertoires in COVID-19. The method was immunoSEQ multiplex PCR; TCRdb's version includes in-frame clones alone and lacks a portion of them. The data hold approximately 160,000 clones, with approximately 87% observed a single time. The V and J ends lost 4 bases and 12 bases, in that order; junction bases with no gene match: 14. CDR1 LNHDA and CDR2 SQIVND come from the germline V gene (reference sequence). The CDR3 is 15 residues long. The chain employs TRBV19 and TRBJ2-4; 8 bases map to TRBD1. The TCR sequence derives from a woman between 45 and 65 years old who had recovered from COVID-19. Sequenced: PBMCs or T cells enriched from blood (not recorded which). The CDR3 region is CASSTSGTGQRDQYF. For the CDR3, the DNA is TGTGCCAGTAGTACTTCCGGGACAGGCCAACGGGATCAGTACTTC. Variable domain in full (rest from reference TRBV19 and TRBJ2-4): DGGITQSPKYLFRKEGQNVTLSCEQNLNHDAMYWYRQDPGQGLRLIYYSQIVNDFQKGDIAEGYSVSREKKESFPLTVTSAQKNPTAFYLCASSTSGTGQRDQYFGAGTRLSVL.